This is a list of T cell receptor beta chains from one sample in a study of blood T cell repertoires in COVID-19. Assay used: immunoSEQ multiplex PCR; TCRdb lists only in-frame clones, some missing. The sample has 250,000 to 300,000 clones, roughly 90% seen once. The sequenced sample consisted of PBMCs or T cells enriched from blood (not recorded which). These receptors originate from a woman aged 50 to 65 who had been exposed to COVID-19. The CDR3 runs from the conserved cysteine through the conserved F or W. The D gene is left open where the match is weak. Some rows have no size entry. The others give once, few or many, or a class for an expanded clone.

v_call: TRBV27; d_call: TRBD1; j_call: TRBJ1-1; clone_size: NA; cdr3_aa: CASSYQQGARTEAFF; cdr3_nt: TGTGCCAGCAGTTACCAACAGGGGGCGCGGACTGAAGCTTTCTTT
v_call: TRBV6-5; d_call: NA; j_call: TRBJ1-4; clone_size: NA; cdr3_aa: CASSYTQATNEKLFF; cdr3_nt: TGTGCCAGCAGTTACACACAAGCAACTAATGAAAAACTGTTTTTT
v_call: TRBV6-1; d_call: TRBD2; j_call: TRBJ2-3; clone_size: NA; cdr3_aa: CASSESGLAGSDTQYF; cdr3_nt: TGTGCCAGCAGTGAATCGGGACTAGCGGGGTCAGATACGCAGTATTTT
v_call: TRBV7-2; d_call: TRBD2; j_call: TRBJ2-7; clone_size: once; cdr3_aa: CASSFSGGLYEQYF; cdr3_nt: TGTGCCAGCAGCTTCAGCGGGGGGCTATACGAGCAGTACTTC
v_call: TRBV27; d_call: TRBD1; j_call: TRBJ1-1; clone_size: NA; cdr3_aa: CASSSLGQGGISGPEAFF; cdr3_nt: TGTGCCAGCAGTTCCCTAGGACAGGGGGGAATAAGCGGGCCTGAAGCTTTCTTT
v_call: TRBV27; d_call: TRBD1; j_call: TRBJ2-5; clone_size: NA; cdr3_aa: CASSASYRGKETQYF; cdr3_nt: TGTGCCAGCAGCGCCTCGTACAGGGGGAAAGAGACCCAGTACTTC
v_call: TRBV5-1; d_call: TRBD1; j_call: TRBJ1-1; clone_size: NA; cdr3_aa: CASSPGQETMNTEAFF; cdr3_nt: TGCGCCAGCAGCCCGGGACAGGAGACCATGAACACTGAAGCTTTCTTT
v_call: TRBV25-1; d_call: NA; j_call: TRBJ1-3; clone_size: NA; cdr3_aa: CASSESGLRSSGNTIYF; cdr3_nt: TGTGCCAGCAGTGAATCTGGACTCAGGAGCTCTGGAAACACCATATATTTT
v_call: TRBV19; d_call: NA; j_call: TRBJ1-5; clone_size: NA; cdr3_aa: CASSIRAQPQHF; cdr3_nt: TGTGCCAGTAGTATCAGGGCCCAGCCCCAGCATTTT
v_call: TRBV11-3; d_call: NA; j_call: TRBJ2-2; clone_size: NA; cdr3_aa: CASSVQGPGELFF; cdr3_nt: TGTGCCAGCAGTGTACAGGGCCCCGGGGAGCTGTTTTTT
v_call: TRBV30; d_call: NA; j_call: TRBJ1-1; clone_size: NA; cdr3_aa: CAWSVAQSGTEAFF; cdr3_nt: TGTGCCTGGAGTGTGGCGCAATCGGGTACTGAAGCTTTCTTT
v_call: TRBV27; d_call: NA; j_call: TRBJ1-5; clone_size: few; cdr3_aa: CASSLSKSGDQPQHF; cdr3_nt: TGTGCCAGCAGTTTATCGAAGTCGGGGGATCAGCCCCAGCATTTT
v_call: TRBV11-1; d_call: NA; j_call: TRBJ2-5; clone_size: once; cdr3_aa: CASSLARNSRQETQYF; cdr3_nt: TGTGCCAGCAGCTTAGCGCGAAACAGTCGCCAAGAGACCCAGTACTTC
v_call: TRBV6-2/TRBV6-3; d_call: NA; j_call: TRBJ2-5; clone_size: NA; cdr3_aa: CASSFLGRETQYF; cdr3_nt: TGTGCCAGCAGTTTCCTGGGGCGGGAGACCCAGTACTTC
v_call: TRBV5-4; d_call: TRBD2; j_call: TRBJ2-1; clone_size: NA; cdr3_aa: CASRTGTSGGDNEQFF; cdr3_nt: TGTGCCAGCAGGACTGGGACTAGCGGGGGAGACAATGAGCAGTTCTTC
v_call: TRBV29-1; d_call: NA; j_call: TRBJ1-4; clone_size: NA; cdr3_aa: CSVQDVYEKLFF; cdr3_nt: TGCAGCGTCCAGGATGTTTATGAAAAACTGTTTTTT
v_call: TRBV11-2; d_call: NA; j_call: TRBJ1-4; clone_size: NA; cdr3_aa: CASSAGMAVGKLFF; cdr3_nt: TGTGCCAGCAGCGCCGGGATGGCGGTAGGAAAACTGTTTTTT
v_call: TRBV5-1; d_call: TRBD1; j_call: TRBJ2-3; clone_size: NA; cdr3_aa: CASSFRGQGTDTQYF; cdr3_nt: TGCGCCAGCAGCTTCAGGGGGCAGGGCACAGATACGCAGTATTTT
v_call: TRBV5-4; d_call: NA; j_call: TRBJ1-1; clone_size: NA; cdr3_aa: CASSSPTTGHTEAFF; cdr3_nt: TGTGCCAGCAGCTCACCAACGACAGGTCACACTGAAGCTTTCTTT